This T cell receptor (beta chain) was obtained from a study of a mutant IDH1 vaccine in newly diagnosed glioma. About the study: Mean patient age was roughly 43 years; about 60% were male and 37.5% female. General observations from the study: Vaccination elicited immune responses in approximately 93% of patients.

In the case of this clone: As yet, its antigen is unknown.

Deletions cut 7 bases from V and 0 bases from J, with 4 bases between. The CDR3 runs to 12 residues. Per the germline V gene, CDR1 is WSHSY and CDR2 is SAAADI. Time point defined: week 5, during vaccination. Doses comprised 300 ug of mutant IDH1 20-mer peptide each, plus topical imiquimod. Assay used: immunoSEQ multiplex PCR; TCRdb lists only in-frame clones, some missing. Of roughly 30,000 clones listed, around 89% are singletons. The clonotype was recovered from a man aged 18 to 30 with glioma. The chain uses TRBV10-2 and TRBJ1-3; D not certain. Sequences were derived from PBMCs, sampled from a glioma patient whose treatment included an IDH1 peptide vaccine. CDR3 coding DNA: TGCGCCAGCACTTCCTCTGGAAACACCATATATTTT. Its protein is CASTSSGNTIYF.